The 24 T cell receptor beta chains below were found in one sample sequenced in a study of graft-versus-host responses after intestinal transplantation. Assay used: immunoSEQ multiplex PCR; TCRdb lists only in-frame clones, some missing. The sample has about 9,800 clones; around 84% are singletons. Graft material was processed, releasing intraepithelial and lamina propria lymphocytes. The sample consisted of ileum tissue, taken roughly 74 weeks after intestinal transplant. The receptors shown here come from a human patient who received an intestinal transplant, so some T cells may come from the graft donor.

This clone showed up just once. The chain links TRBV4-1 to TRBJ1-4; the D is unclear. CDR1 and CDR2 (germline): MGHRA, YSYEKL. This CDR3 has 15 amino acids. Trimming took off 0 bases at V and 8 bases at J, with 13 bases between the two ends. DNA of the CDR3: TGCGCCAGCAGCCAAGAAGGGAGGGAGGAGGAAAAACTGTTTTTT. Its translation is CASSQEGREEEKLFF.

The gene calls are TRBV7-9 and TRBJ2-3; 8 bases map to TRBD2. Germline V gene lookup returns CDR1 SEHNR and CDR2 FQNEAQ (reference sequence). V shed 2 bases and J 6 bases; nucleotides not matched to a gene: 13. The CDR3 totals 17 residues. For the CDR3, the DNA is TGTGCCAGCAGCTTATGGGGCAAAAGCGGGAGCTGGGATACGCAGTATTTT. Protein sequence: CASSLWGKSGSWDTQYF.

V gene TRBV5-1 combines with J gene TRBJ2-7; perhaps TRBD1 as D (6 bases). The CDR3 extends over 15 amino acids. CDR1 is SGHRS and CDR2 is YFSETQ in the germline V gene. With 0 bases removed from V and 0 bases from J, the gap between germline ends came to 10 bases. The CDR3 region is CASSLGQASSYEQYF. Here the CDR3 DNA reads TGCGCCAGCAGCTTGGGACAGGCGAGCTCCTACGAGCAGTACTTC. The variable domain in full, with the rest retrieved from reference TRBV5-1 and TRBJ2-7, is KAGVTQTPRYLIKTRGQQVTLSCSPISGHRSVSWYQQTPGQGLQFLFEYFSETQRNKGNFPGRFSGRQFSNSRSEMNVSTLELGDSALYLCASSLGQASSYEQYFGPGTRLTVT.

The V gene is TRBV4-2, the J gene TRBJ2-7, with 11 bases that match TRBD2. Germline CDR1 LGHNA, CDR2 YNFKEQ. V trimming: 2 bases; J trimming: 3 bases; junction bases outside the gene matches: 9. This CDR3 comprises 17 residues. The CDR3 nucleotides read TGTGCCAGCAGCCAACTGGGACTAGCGGAATTAGGCTACGAGCAGTACTTC. Amino acid sequence: CASSQLGLAELGYEQYF.

This clone was observed a handful of times. The chain links TRBV25-1 to TRBJ1-1, with D hard to call. Trimming took off 5 bases at V and 3 bases at J, with 10 bases between the two ends. Germline V gives CDR1 MGHDK, CDR2 SYGVNS. The CDR3 covers 13 residues. The CDR3 bases are TGTGCCAGCAGTCAAGACCACTACACTGAAGCTTTCTTT. Its translation: CASSQDHYTEAFF.

The rearrangement links TRBV11-2 to TRBJ2-7; D possibly uses TRBD1 or TRBD2 (6 bases each). The CDR3 has 16 amino acids. Germline V gene lookup returns CDR1 SGHAT and CDR2 FQNNGV. V gave up 2 bases and J gave up 5 bases, with 19 bases separating them. The CDR3: CASSLFPGGGMNEQYF. For the CDR3, the DNA is TGTGCCAGCAGCTTATTTCCCGGGGGCGGGATGAACGAGCAGTACTTC.

This clone was seen more than once but under ten times. V and J are TRBV11-1 and TRBJ2-7, with D possibly TRBD1 on 6 matching bases. Trimming took 2 bases from V and 3 from J, leaving 14 bases between them. From germline, CDR1 is SGHAT and CDR2 FQDESV (reference sequence). The CDR3 sequence is 15 residues long. The CDR3: CASSLTRDTYYEQYF. The CDR3 DNA reads as TGTGCCAGCAGCTTAACTCGGGACACGTACTACGAGCAGTACTTC. Using reference TRBV11-1 and TRBJ2-7 for the parts outside the CDR3, the full variable domain is EAEVAQSPRYKITEKSQAVAFWCDPISGHATLYWYRQILGQGPELLVQFQDESVVDDSQLPKDRFSAERLKGVDSTLKIQPAELGDSAMYLCASSLTRDTYYEQYFGPGTRLTVT.

The chain has TRBV6-6 and TRBJ2-7, with D perhaps TRBD1 or TRBD2 (5 bases each). Trimming pared 3 bases from V and 5 bases from J, leaving 8 bases between. The CDR3 is made up of 12 amino acids. Germline CDR1 MNHNY, CDR2 SVGAGI (reference sequence). This chain's CDR3 is CASSYLGDEQYF. The CDR3 coding sequence is TGTGCCAGCAGTTATCTGGGGGACGAGCAGTACTTC.

The gene calls are TRBV7-2 and TRBJ2-5; possible D gene TRBD1, 6 bases. Per germline, CDR1 SGHTA and CDR2 FQGNSA. This CDR3 is built from 14 residues. Trimming shortened V by 0 bases and J by 4 bases, and 9 bases separated the two germline ends. The CDR3 reads CASSLAGAAETQYF. As DNA, the CDR3 is TGTGCCAGCAGCTTAGCGGGGGCGGCAGAGACCCAGTACTTC.

There are a few counts of this clone. The rearrangement links TRBV19 to TRBJ2-7, with 7 bases lining up with TRBD1. Per germline, CDR1 LNHDA and CDR2 SQIVND (reference sequence). Trimming at V came to 2 bases and at J to 1 base, leaving 2 bases not matched to a gene. The CDR3 totals 14 residues. The CDR3 protein is CASSIRDRSYEQYF. DNA for the CDR3: TGTGCCAGTAGTATACGGGACAGATCCTACGAGCAGTACTTC.

This chain connects TRBV19 to TRBJ2-1; tentatively, D is TRBD2 (6 bases). The CDR3 has 14 amino acids. Germline assignment: CDR1 LNHDA and CDR2 SQIVND (reference sequence). With 1 base removed from V and 10 bases from J, the gap between germline ends came to 14 bases. The DNA for the CDR3 is TGTGCCAGTAGTATAGGGTGGCGGGAAGGAGAGCAGTTCTTC. Translated, it gives CASSIGWREGEQFF.

This rearrangement joins TRBV5-1 to TRBJ1-1; 12 bases line up with TRBD1. CDR3 length: 15 amino acids. CDR1 and CDR2 (germline): SGHRS, YFSETQ. V was clipped by 6 bases and J by 4 bases; unmatched bases: 7. CDR3 in amino acids: CASNSGTGGRTEAFF. The CDR3, as DNA: TGCGCCAGCAACTCCGGGACAGGGGGCCGCACTGAAGCTTTCTTT.

The gene calls are TRBV6-5 and TRBJ1-5; D not resolved. Germline V gene lookup returns CDR1 MNHEY and CDR2 SVGAGI. The CDR3 is made up of 13 amino acids. V was clipped by 4 bases and J by 9 bases, with 13 bases between them. This chain's CDR3 is CASSLLSWGPQHF. CDR3 coding DNA: TGTGCCAGCAGTTTACTCTCTTGGGGGCCCCAGCATTTT.

The V gene is TRBV2, the J gene TRBJ2-2, with 7 positions matching TRBD1. This CDR3 has 19 residues. The V gene's germline CDR1 is SNHLY and CDR2 FYNNEI. V was pared by 1 base and J by 1 base, with 12 bases of the junction left unmatched. DNA for the CDR3: TGTGCCAGCAGTGAAGTCCCAGCCAGGGGGTCAATGAACACCGGGGAGCTGTTTTTT. Amino acid sequence: CASSEVPARGSMNTGELFF.

V gene TRBV6-1 combines with J gene TRBJ2-3; D remains unclear. Trimming removed 1 base at V and 5 bases at J, with 4 bases between. Germline lookup yields CDR1 MNHNS and CDR2 SASEGT. This CDR3 is built from 12 residues. CDR3 bases: TGTGCCAGCAGTGAAGTGGGAGATACGCAGTATTTT. Translating it yields CASSEVGDTQYF.

V usage is TRBV2 and J usage is TRBJ1-1, with TRBD1 as a possible D gene (5 bases). Trimming left V 4 bases short and J 11 bases short, with 11 bases between. The CDR3 runs 11 residues. Germline V gene data show CDR1 as SNHLY and CDR2 as FYNNEI. CDR3 DNA: TGTGCCAGCAGTGTAGTCAGGGTTGCTTTCTTT. This sequence encodes CASSVVRVAFF.

CDR3 nucleotides: TGTGCCAGCAGTCTGAACCGGGACAGGGGGCATGGCTACACCTTC. Translated, it gives CASSLNRDRGHGYTF. The rearrangement uses TRBV7-2 and TRBJ1-2; TRBD1 matches 12 bases. The CDR3 contains 15 residues. The germline V gene encodes CDR1 SGHTA and CDR2 FQGNSA. V gave up 6 bases and J gave up 6 bases; unmatched junction bases: 8.

The gene calls are TRBV19 and TRBJ2-2; D tentatively reads TRBD1 or TRBD2 (6 bases each). The CDR3 spans 14 residues. CDR1 is LNHDA and CDR2 is SQIVND in the germline V gene (reference sequence). Trimming left V 7 bases short and J 6 bases short, with 15 bases between. The CDR3 is CASNSGALSGELFF. CDR3 in DNA: TGTGCCAGTAATTCGGGGGCCCTGTCCGGGGAGCTGTTTTTT.

The chain has TRBV7-9 and TRBJ2-3, with D tentatively TRBD2 (5 bases). CDR3 size: 14 residues. Looked up from germline, CDR1 is SEHNR and CDR2 is FQNEAQ (reference sequence). The V end was cut by 2 bases, the J end by 11 bases, with 17 bases between. CDR3 coding DNA: TGTGCCAGCAGCTTACAGAGGGTGGGGTTAGTGCAGTATTTT. Encoded protein: CASSLQRVGLVQYF.

The chain joins TRBV6-1 to TRBJ2-3; 12 bases fit TRBD2. CDR1 MNHNS and CDR2 SASEGT come from the germline V gene. Trimming removed 2 bases from V and 4 bases from J; junction bases left unmatched: 1. CDR3 length equals 15 residues. Written as DNA, the CDR3 is TGTGCCAGCAGTGAACTAGCGGGGGGGCCAGATACGCAGTATTTT. Protein product: CASSELAGGPDTQYF.

The rearrangement joins TRBV27 to TRBJ1-1; D possibly corresponds to TRBD1 (5 bases). CDR3 length: 14 residues. Between the trimmed V and J ends, which lost 5 bases and 1 base, there was a span of 11 bases. Germline assignment: CDR1 MNHEY and CDR2 SMNVEV (reference sequence). CDR3 bases: TGTGCCAGCAGTCCTTCGGGGCGGAACACTGAAGCTTTCTTT. Its translation: CASSPSGRNTEAFF.

The chain carries TRBV30 and TRBJ1-5; D remains unclear. V shed 4 bases and J shed 6 bases, with 13 bases lying between them. The germline V gene has CDR1 GTSNPN and CDR2 SVGIG (reference sequence). The CDR3 contains 13 residues. DNA for the CDR3: TGTGCCTGGAATCCAGGTTGGGGTCAGCCCCAGCATTTT. Protein product: CAWNPGWGQPQHF. The variable domain in full, with the rest retrieved from reference TRBV30 and TRBJ1-5, is SQTIHQWPATLVQPVGSPLSLECTVEGTSNPNLYWYRQAAGRGLQLLFYSVGIGQISSEVPQNLSASRPQDRQFILSSKKLLLSDSGFYLCAWNPGWGQPQHFGDGTRLSIL.

The chain employs TRBV25-1 and TRBJ1-2; possible D gene TRBD1, 5 bases. This CDR3 contains 15 residues. Germline V gene data show CDR1 as MGHDK and CDR2 as SYGVNS. The ends were cut back, 0 bases at V and 3 bases at J, with 11 bases in the middle. The CDR3 nucleotides read TGTGCCAGCAGTGAATATGGCCAGGGTTACTATGGCTACACCTTC. It encodes CASSEYGQGYYGYTF.

This clone has only a few counts. The CDR3 coding sequence is TGTGCCAGCAGTTTTGTCCTTGTAGGCCAGAATGAGCAGTTCTTC. Translation: CASSFVLVGQNEQFF. V and J are TRBV28 and TRBJ2-1; D is ambiguous. There are 15 residues in the CDR3. Per the germline V gene, CDR1 is MDHEN and CDR2 is SYDVKM. Trimming took 3 bases from V and 7 from J, leaving 16 bases between them.